The next 23 T cell receptor beta chains were all read from a single sample in a study of memory CD4+ T cells and cytomegalovirus serostatus. Profiling relied on immunoSEQ multiplex PCR, and the TCRdb table lists in-frame clones only, not all of them. Altogether tens of thousands of clones are present, approximately 81% being singletons, with the ten largest covering roughly 1.1%. The sort gate was single viable CD3+CD4+CD8-CD45RO+ cells for memory CD4+ T cells. The sequencing input was memory CD4+ T cells from blood. The receptor set was obtained from an adult in good health and CMV-seronegative.

The V gene is TRBV15, the J gene TRBJ2-3, with no clear D. Germline V lookup: CDR1 LNHNV, CDR2 YYDKDF (reference sequence). This CDR3 region has 13 residues. V dropped 4 bases and J dropped 11 bases, with 16 bases sitting between them. DNA for the CDR3: TGTGCCACCAGCACCACGGGTCGGGCGGTGCAGTATTTT. This codes for CATSTTGRAVQYF.

A note on this clone: Other DNA sequences in this sample translate to the same CDR3. The chain uses TRBV30 and TRBJ2-4; D possibly matches TRBD1 or TRBD2 (6 bases each). Looked up from germline, CDR1 is GTSNPN and CDR2 is SVGIG (reference sequence). V lost 1 base and J 6 bases, leaving 10 bases between the germline ends. The CDR3 length is 13 residues. The CDR3 here is CAWSGGGGNIQYF. CDR3 in DNA: TGTGCCTGGAGTGGAGGGGGAGGAAACATTCAGTACTTC.

The chain joins TRBV11-3 to TRBJ2-7; D not resolved. CDR1 and CDR2 from the germline V gene are SGHNT and YENEEA. V gave up 5 bases and J gave up 0 bases, with 11 bases separating them. The CDR3 covers 14 residues. This CDR3 reads CASSPRSSSYEQYF. For the CDR3, the DNA is TGTGCCAGCAGCCCCCGGTCGAGCTCCTACGAGCAGTACTTC.

The chain carries TRBV7-9 and TRBJ1-1; 9 nucleotides line up with TRBD1. Germline lookup yields CDR1 SEHNR and CDR2 FQNEAQ (reference sequence). The CDR3 sequence is 15 residues long. Losses at the gene ends were 5 bases for V and 4 bases for J; bases not matched to a gene: 8. CDR3 nucleotides: TGTGCCAGCAGCGCCGTACAGGGGGCTGGCACTGAAGCTTTCTTT. Translated, it gives CASSAVQGAGTEAFF.

The chain carries TRBV11-3 and TRBJ1-1; 7 positions agree with TRBD1. Germline V CDR1 and CDR2: SGHNT, YENEEA. The CDR3 extends over 18 amino acids. After removal of 0 bases from V and 0 bases from J, the junction contained 10 bases not matched to a gene. The CDR3 spells CASSLEGRDSDLNTEAFF. CDR3 DNA sequence: TGTGCCAGCAGCTTAGAAGGGCGGGACAGTGATTTGAACACTGAAGCTTTCTTT.

This rearrangement joins TRBV11-3 to TRBJ2-1, with D possibly TRBD2 on 6 matching bases. The CDR3 is 14 amino acids. Germline values: CDR1 SGHNT, CDR2 YENEEA. V lost 1 base to trimming and J lost 8 bases, with 12 bases between them. This CDR3 reads CASSLGRVLDEQFF. DNA of the CDR3: TGTGCCAGCAGCTTAGGGAGGGTACTCGATGAGCAGTTCTTC.

The chain recombines TRBV7-2 with TRBJ2-5; TRBD2 matches at 12 bases. The length of the CDR3 is 15 residues. The J segment lost 4 bases and the V segment lost 4 bases, leaving 4 bases of the junction unmatched. From germline, CDR1 is SGHTA and CDR2 FQGNSA. CDR3 nucleotides: TGTGCCAGCAGCTCGACTAGCGGGAGCGTAGAGACCCAGTACTTC. Amino acid sequence: CASSSTSGSVETQYF. The whole variable domain, filled in from reference TRBV7-2 and TRBJ2-5, reads GAGVSQSPSNKVTEKGKDVELRCDPISGHTALYWYRQSLGQGLEFLIYFQGNSAPDKSGLPSDRFSAERTGGSVSTLTIQRTQQEDSAVYLCASSSTSGSVETQYFGPGTRLLVL.

V gene TRBV7-9 combines with J gene TRBJ1-1; 9 positions agree with TRBD1. V was pared by 5 bases and J by 5 bases, with 12 bases of the junction left unmatched. The CDR3 is 16 amino acids. Germline loops: CDR1 SEHNR, CDR2 FQNEAQ (reference sequence). The CDR3 here is CASSQPGQGRETEAFF. The CDR3, as DNA: TGTGCCAGCAGCCAGCCGGGACAGGGTAGGGAAACTGAAGCTTTCTTT.

The chain joins TRBV5-1 to TRBJ1-1; D might be TRBD1 (5 bases). The CDR3 has 14 amino acids. With 1 base removed from V and 5 bases from J, the gap between germline ends came to 12 bases. Germline V lookup: CDR1 SGHRS, CDR2 YFSETQ. In DNA form, the CDR3 reads TGCGCCAGCAGCTTGATTCAGGGTGGTACTGAAGCTTTCTTT. The encoded protein is CASSLIQGGTEAFF.

The chain uses TRBV19 and TRBJ2-6; D not certain. CDR1 is LNHDA, CDR2 SQIVND, per germline (reference sequence). Trimming shortened V by 5 bases and J by 1 base, and 6 bases separated the two germline ends. This CDR3 is built from 14 residues. CDR3 nucleotide sequence: TGTGCCAGTAGTTGGACGTCTGGGGCCAACGTCCTGACTTTC. Translated: CASSWTSGANVLTF. The whole variable domain, filled in from reference TRBV19 and TRBJ2-6, reads DGGITQSPKYLFRKEGQNVTLSCEQNLNHDAMYWYRQDPGQGLRLIYYSQIVNDFQKGDIAEGYSVSREKKESFPLTVTSAQKNPTAFYLCASSWTSGANVLTFGAGSRLTVL.

This chain links TRBV7-2 with TRBJ2-5; D is ambiguous. V shed 0 bases and J shed 4 bases, with 6 bases lying between them. Germline values: CDR1 SGHTA, CDR2 FQGNSA. The length of the CDR3 is 13 residues. The DNA for the CDR3 is TGTGCCAGCAGCTTAGCGTCGGGAGAGACCCAGTACTTC. This sequence encodes CASSLASGETQYF. Full variable domain (remainder filled in from reference TRBV7-2 and TRBJ2-5): GAGVSQSPSNKVTEKGKDVELRCDPISGHTALYWYRQSLGQGLEFLIYFQGNSAPDKSGLPSDRFSAERTGGSVSTLTIQRTQQEDSAVYLCASSLASGETQYFGPGTRLLVL.

This chain joins TRBV7-8 and TRBJ2-1; D is undetermined. The V end lost 9 bases, the J end lost 0 bases, and 12 bases lay between the germline ends. CDR1 and CDR2 from the germline V gene are SGHVS and FQNEAQ. The CDR3 extends over 14 amino acids. CDR3 region: CASNHPPSYNEQFF. As DNA, the CDR3 is TGTGCCAGTAATCATCCCCCCTCCTACAATGAGCAGTTCTTC.

This clone was seen a few times. The chain is built from TRBV27 and TRBJ2-3; D unclear. CDR3 length: 12 residues. The V end was cut by 7 bases, the J end by 2 bases, with 7 bases between. Germline V gene data show CDR1 as MNHEY and CDR2 as SMNVEV (reference sequence). The CDR3 protein is CASKGPTDTQYF. The CDR3 coding sequence is TGTGCCAGCAAAGGCCCCACAGATACGCAGTATTTT.

The chain couples TRBV7-2 to TRBJ2-5, with D possibly TRBD2 on 6 matching bases. The V end was cut by 1 base, the J end by 2 bases, with 11 bases between. Looked up from germline, CDR1 is SGHTA and CDR2 is FQGNSA. The CDR3 is made up of 15 amino acids. CDR3 amino acids: CASSLGGEAQETQYF. The CDR3 DNA is TGTGCCAGCAGCTTAGGGGGGGAGGCTCAAGAGACCCAGTACTTC.

This clone was seen a single time. J is TRBJ2-1 and V is TRBV4-1; 8 nucleotides align to TRBD2. J gave up 8 bases and V 1 base, and 7 bases lay outside the gene matches. The CDR3 extends over 15 amino acids. The germline CDR1 and CDR2 sequences are MGHRA and YSYEKL. CDR3 residues: CASSQASGRSDEQFF. The CDR3 bases are TGCGCCAGCAGCCAAGCCAGCGGGAGATCGGATGAGCAGTTCTTC.

V and J are TRBV27 and TRBJ2-1, with D tentatively TRBD2 (7 bases). CDR3 length: 15 residues. V lost 2 bases and J 0 bases, leaving 8 bases between the germline ends. CDR1 is MNHEY, CDR2 SMNVEV, per germline (reference sequence). As DNA, the CDR3 is TGTGCCAGCAGTTTAAGGGGGGGCTCCTACAATGAGCAGTTCTTC. This codes for CASSLRGGSYNEQFF.

V is TRBV5-6 and J is TRBJ2-3, with 12 bases identical to TRBD2. Germline V gives CDR1 SGHDT, CDR2 YYEEEE. V shed 0 bases and J 9 bases; nucleotides not matched to a gene: 8. This CDR3 is 16 amino acids long. Here the CDR3 reads CASSLGLAGDPFTQYF. The CDR3 bases are TGTGCCAGCAGCTTGGGACTAGCGGGGGACCCGTTCACGCAGTATTTT. The whole variable domain, remainder taken from reference TRBV5-6 and TRBJ2-3, is DAGVTQSPTHLIKTRGQQVTLRCSPKSGHDTVSWYQQALGQGPQFIFQYYEEEERQRGNFPDRFSGHQFPNYSSELNVNALLLGDSALYLCASSLGLAGDPFTQYFGPGTRLTVL.

The V and J genes are TRBV5-1 and TRBJ1-4, with D uncertain. With 4 bases removed from V and 0 bases from J, the gap between germline ends came to 10 bases. CDR1 and CDR2 from the germline V gene are SGHRS and YFSETQ. The CDR3 contains 15 residues. The CDR3 loop reads CASSPERATNEKLFF. The DNA of the CDR3 is TGCGCCAGCAGCCCCGAGCGTGCAACTAATGAAAAACTGTTTTTT.

This chain joins TRBV6-5 and TRBJ1-1, with D perhaps TRBD1 (5 bases). The CDR3 runs 14 residues. Germline V gives CDR1 MNHEY, CDR2 SVGAGI. Trimming removed 2 bases from V and 0 bases from J, with 7 bases in between. This CDR3 is CASSYGGMNTEAFF. CDR3 in DNA: TGTGCCAGCAGTTACGGGGGAATGAACACTGAAGCTTTCTTT.

The rearrangement joins TRBV5-4 to TRBJ1-1; the D is unclear. V lost 7 bases and J 3 bases, leaving 10 bases between the germline ends. CDR3 length equals 12 residues. Germline CDR1 reads SGHNT; CDR2 reads YYREEE (reference sequence). CDR3: CASGQYYTEAFF. In nucleotides, the CDR3 is TGTGCCAGCGGCCAATATTACACTGAAGCTTTCTTT.

The chain couples TRBV19 to TRBJ1-5; unclear D gene. V lost 0 bases and J lost 5, with 5 bases in between. Looked up from germline, CDR1 is LNHDA and CDR2 is SQIVND (reference sequence). The CDR3 runs to 13 residues. CDR3 loop: CASSIDRDQPQHF. CDR3 nucleotide sequence: TGTGCCAGTAGTATAGATCGAGATCAGCCCCAGCATTTT.

This clone was counted only a few times. The chain carries TRBV5-1 and TRBJ2-7; no firm D call. Germline V lookup: CDR1 SGHRS, CDR2 YFSETQ. With 5 bases removed from V and 4 bases from J, the gap between germline ends came to 16 bases. This CDR3 has 14 amino acids. Here the CDR3 DNA reads TGCGCCAGCAGAGAGACGTTCTTCGCGTACGAGCAGTACTTC. It codes for CASRETFFAYEQYF.

This rearrangement joins TRBV6-6 to TRBJ1-5; D is ambiguous. V dropped 2 bases and J dropped 7 bases, with 12 bases sitting between them. In germline, CDR1 is MNHNY, CDR2 SVGAGI (reference sequence). The length of the CDR3 is 14 residues. In DNA form, the CDR3 reads TGTGCCAGCAGTTACGGGAGGCCCGGACAGCCCCAGCATTTT. Its protein product is CASSYGRPGQPQHF.